This T cell receptor (beta chain) derives from a study of T cell responses to AZD1222 COVID-19 vaccine. Study results and caveats: Receipt of two AZD1222 doses was followed by a rise in Spike-specific TCR breadth and depth. Donors in the cohort were predominantly white British and more often female, and clonal diversity was possibly underestimated. A reported finding is that nearly half of spike-specific TCRs target unmutated variant regions.

Clones were sequenced by immunoSEQ multiplex PCR, and TCRdb holds only the in-frame ones, with some missing. This sample yields 130,000 to 150,000 clones, of which about 81% are seen a single time; roughly 4.3% belongs to the top ten. To note about this clone: The antigen is undetermined.

The CDR3 spans 14 residues. The V gene lost 4 bases and the J gene lost 6 bases, with 13 bases spanning the gap. From germline, CDR1 is MNHEY and CDR2 SVGAGI. This specimen was peripheral blood, taken on day 0 of MenACWY control vaccination. The TCR was taken from an adult in good health. The V gene is TRBV6-5, the J gene TRBJ1-5; no clear D gene. The CDR3 DNA reads as TGTGCCAGCAGTTTCGGCAGGCCCCCTCAGCCCCAGCATTTT. This translates into CASSFGRPPQPQHF.